The following is a TCR beta chain sequence with its context. Its antigen is unidentified. This entry comes from a study of regulatory dendritic cells for organ transplantation. TCRdb keeps only in-frame clones here, not all; method: immunoSEQ multiplex PCR. The sample has under 40,000 clones, 75% to 95% seen once. Study-level findings and limits: Regulatory dendritic cells appeared to expand memory CD8+ clones less than mature ones.

V lost 7 bases to trimming and J lost 1 base; unmatched junction nucleotides: 12. This CDR3 is built from 16 residues. CDR1 and CDR2 from the germline V gene are SEHNR and FQNEAQ (reference sequence). This sequence originates from a human donor in good health. The material sequenced was naive CD8+ T cells from blood. Sample subset: CD45RA+ naive T cells. The V gene is TRBV7-9, the J gene TRBJ2-7; 8 nucleotides match TRBD2. The CDR3 spells CASTPPTSGRSYEQYF. CDR3 coding DNA: TGTGCCAGCACCCCCCCAACCAGCGGGAGATCCTACGAGCAGTACTTC. Drawing the rest from reference TRBV7-9 and TRBJ2-7, the complete variable domain is DTGVSQNPRHKITKRGQNVTFRCDPISEHNRLYWYRQTLGQGPEFLTYFQNEAQLEKSRLLSDRFSAERPKGSFSTLEIQRTEQGDSAMYLCASTPPTSGRSYEQYFGPGTRLTVT.